This is a list of T cell receptor beta chains from one sample in a study of cytomegalovirus exposure and HLA in healthy donors. Clones were read by immunoSEQ multiplex PCR, and TCRdb kept only the in-frame ones, dropping some. The sample carries about 130,000 clones, about four fifths recorded once. Sequencing was performed on PBMCs. Source of these receptors: a man aged 40-50 years in good health and CMV-seronegative. The CDR3 runs from the conserved cysteine through the conserved F or W. The D gene is left open where the match is weak. The size entry is marked missing in some rows and otherwise reads once, few, many or a size class.

D | size | J | V | CDR3 | DNA
- | - | TRBJ2-5 | TRBV29-1 | CSVGQANPGETQYF | TGCAGCGTTGGACAGGCTAACCCGGGAGAGACCCAGTACTTC
TRBD1 | - | TRBJ1-1 | TRBV10-3 | CAISNRGQNTEAFF | TGTGCCATCAGCAACAGGGGGCAGAACACTGAAGCTTTCTTT
TRBD2 | - | TRBJ2-3 | TRBV5-4 | CASSWSSGGADTQYF | TGTGCCAGCAGCTGGTCTAGCGGGGGGGCGGATACGCAGTATTTT
- | - | TRBJ2-3 | TRBV9 | CASSAWGAGSRDTQYF | TGTGCCAGCAGCGCCTGGGGAGCGGGTAGCCGGGATACGCAGTATTTT
TRBD1 | few | TRBJ1-3 | TRBV7-2 | CASSSGTGAGNTIYF | TGTGCCAGCAGTTCCGGGACAGGGGCTGGAAACACCATATATTTT
- | once | TRBJ2-7 | TRBV5-1 | CASSFGPTYEQYF | TGCGCCAGCAGCTTTGGGCCAACCTACGAGCAGTACTTC
TRBD2 | - | TRBJ2-7 | TRBV28 | CASSLWELAGGPGEQYF | TGTGCCAGCAGTTTATGGGAACTAGCGGGGGGGCCGGGCGAGCAGTACTTC
TRBD2 | - | TRBJ2-7 | TRBV9 | CASSPWPGGSYEQYF | TGTGCCAGCAGCCCATGGCCGGGGGGCTCCTACGAGCAGTACTTC
- | once | TRBJ1-2 | TRBV4-2 | CASSEKEGGGAYAF | TGTGCCAGCAGCGAGAAGGAGGGGGGGGGTGCTTATGCCTTC
- | - | TRBJ2-1 | TRBV5-6 | CASSLTGIVNEQFF | TGTGCCAGCAGCTTGACAGGGATTGTCAATGAGCAGTTCTTC
- | once | TRBJ2-2 | TRBV7-6 | CASSHGRASTGELFF | TGTGCCAGCAGCCATGGGCGGGCCAGCACCGGGGAGCTGTTTTTT
- | few | TRBJ1-5 | TRBV5-5 | CASSPSIGPQHF | TGTGCCAGCAGCCCCTCAATCGGGCCCCAGCATTTT
TRBD2 | - | TRBJ2-7 | TRBV11-2 | CASSYTSGGPFEQYF | TGTGCCAGCAGCTATACTAGCGGGGGCCCCTTTGAGCAGTACTTC
- | - | TRBJ2-3 | TRBV5-8 | CASSFGGETDTQYF | TGTGCCAGCAGCTTCGGCGGGGAGACAGATACGCAGTATTTT
- | once | TRBJ2-5 | TRBV19 | CASSIGWAETQYF | TGTGCCAGTAGTATTGGTTGGGCGGAGACCCAGTACTTC
TRBD1 | - | TRBJ1-2 | TRBV7-9 | CASSPTGALANYGYTF | TGTGCCAGCAGCCCCACAGGGGCCCTAGCTAACTATGGCTACACCTTC
- | - | TRBJ1-1 | TRBV9 | CASRKSTDNTEAFF | TGTGCCAGCAGAAAATCCACAGATAACACTGAAGCTTTCTTT
- | - | TRBJ1-5 | TRBV5-4 | CASSQGVSSNQPQHF | TGTGCCAGCAGCCAAGGGGTGAGCAGCAATCAGCCCCAGCATTTT
TRBD2 | once | TRBJ2-4 | TRBV4-2 | CASSQDRVEAGSSKNIQYF | TGTGCCAGCAGCCAAGACCGGGTGGAAGCGGGGTCGTCCAAAAACATTCAGTACTTC
- | - | TRBJ1-2 | TRBV2 | CASSTKQGYYGYTF | TGTGCCAGCAGTACAAAACAGGGATACTATGGCTACACCTTC
TRBD2 | - | TRBJ2-5 | TRBV5-1 | CASSTGLAGRETQYF | TGCGCCAGCAGCACCGGACTAGCGGGGAGAGAGACCCAGTACTTC
- | few | TRBJ2-2 | TRBV7-9 | CASSTTQKTENTGELFF | TGTGCCAGCAGTACAACCCAAAAAACAGAGAACACCGGGGAGCTGTTTTTT
TRBD1 | - | TRBJ1-2 | TRBV19 | CASSRQGINYGYTF | TGTGCCAGTAGCCGACAGGGGATTAACTATGGCTACACCTTC
- | - | TRBJ2-5 | TRBV9 | CASSTFAGERETQYF | TGTGCCAGCAGCACCTTTGCCGGGGAGCGGGAGACCCAGTACTTC
TRBD2 | once | TRBJ2-5 | TRBV10-3 | CATMTGLAVGETQYF | TGTGCCACGATGACCGGACTAGCGGTTGGGGAGACCCAGTACTTC
- | - | TRBJ1-2 | TRBV7-2 | CASSQNPTGYGYTF | TGTGCCAGCAGTCAAAACCCCACAGGTTATGGCTACACCTTC
- | - | TRBJ1-1 | TRBV18 | CASSNGETEAFF | TGTGCCAGCTCAAACGGGGAGACTGAAGCTTTCTTT
- | - | TRBJ1-4 | TRBV2 | CASSEGNYIWEKLFF | TGTGCCAGCAGCGAAGGAAACTACATCTGGGAAAAACTGTTTTTT
- | - | TRBJ1-1 | TRBV7-8 | CATRTSNTEAFF | TGTGCCACCCGGACATCGAACACTGAAGCTTTCTTT
- | - | TRBJ2-5 | TRBV11-2 | CASSLGAVVETQYF | TGTGCCAGCAGCTTAGGGGCCGTGGTGGAGACCCAGTACTTC
- | - | TRBJ1-3 | TRBV7-3 | CASSFPARAPSSGNTIYF | TGTGCCAGCAGCTTTCCCGCCAGGGCTCCGTCCTCTGGAAACACCATATATTTT
- | - | TRBJ1-5 | TRBV5-1 | CASSLQGDQPQHF | TGCGCCAGCAGCTTACAGGGAGATCAGCCCCAGCATTTT
- | few | TRBJ2-1 | TRBV20-1 | CSAPRFDEQFF | TGCAGTGCCCCACGGTTTGATGAGCAGTTCTTC
- | - | TRBJ1-1 | TRBV19 | CASSIRGGNTEAFF | TGTGCCAGTAGTATAAGGGGGGGGAACACTGAAGCTTTCTTT
TRBD1 | - | TRBJ2-2 | TRBV2 | CASSGDRVKTGELFF | TGTGCCAGCAGTGGGGACAGGGTAAAAACCGGGGAGCTGTTTTTT
- | few | TRBJ1-4 | TRBV2 | CASSEQRRQVNEKLFF | TGTGCCAGCAGTGAACAGAGGAGACAGGTGAATGAAAAACTGTTTTTT
TRBD2 | - | TRBJ2-1 | TRBV6-1 | CASREFSGGGGEQFF | TGTGCCAGCAGAGAATTTAGCGGGGGGGGTGGGGAGCAGTTCTTC
TRBD1 | - | TRBJ2-3 | TRBV4-1 | CASAQGQRTDTQYF | TGCGCCAGCGCCCAGGGACAGAGAACAGATACGCAGTATTTT
- | - | TRBJ2-2 | TRBV19 | CASARVTGELFF | TGTGCCAGTGCTCGGGTGACCGGGGAGCTGTTTTTT
- | - | TRBJ1-2 | TRBV27 | CASSLELGDYGYTF | TGTGCCAGCAGTTTAGAGCTAGGAGACTATGGCTACACCTTC
TRBD1 | - | TRBJ1-6 | TRBV4-3 | CASSQDIPGQGRSSYNSPLHF | TGCGCCAGCAGCCAAGATATACCGGGACAGGGAAGGAGCTCCTATAATTCACCCCTCCACTTT
- | - | TRBJ2-3 | TRBV5-4 | CASSYPQVSTDTQYF | TGTGCCAGCAGCTACCCACAGGTCAGCACAGATACGCAGTATTTT
- | once | TRBJ2-1 | TRBV28 | CASSTKRGGYNEQFF | TGTGCCAGCAGTACCAAAAGAGGGGGCTACAATGAGCAGTTCTTC
TRBD1 | - | TRBJ2-2 | TRBV5-1 | CASSLWGPGGSGELFF | TGCGCCAGCAGCTTGTGGGGGCCAGGGGGATCCGGGGAGCTGTTTTTT
TRBD1 | few | TRBJ1-2 | TRBV27 | CASSLSTGGFTNGYTF | TGTGCCAGCAGTTTGTCGACAGGGGGCTTCACGAATGGCTACACCTTC
- | - | TRBJ2-7 | TRBV6-5 | CASSYNRQTYEQYF | TGTGCCAGCAGTTACAACCGACAGACCTACGAGCAGTACTTC
- | once | TRBJ2-1 | TRBV29-1 | CSVEGVGVQGDNEQFF | TGCAGCGTTGAAGGGGTCGGGGTACAGGGAGACAATGAGCAGTTCTTC
TRBD1 | - | TRBJ1-1 | TRBV6-5 | CASSGTGDPNTEAFF | TGTGCCAGCAGCGGGACAGGGGACCCGAACACTGAAGCTTTCTTT
TRBD1 | - | TRBJ1-1 | TRBV5-1 | CASSGTGQLNTEAFF | TGCGCCAGCAGCGGAACGGGACAGCTGAACACTGAAGCTTTCTTT
- | - | TRBJ2-2 | TRBV5-6 | CASSWGVNTGELFF | TGTGCCAGCAGCTGGGGGGTGAACACCGGGGAGCTGTTTTTT
- | - | TRBJ2-7 | TRBV4-3 | CASSQMQGPTYEQYF | TGCGCCAGCAGCCAAATGCAGGGCCCTACCTACGAGCAGTACTTC
- | - | TRBJ2-5 | TRBV7-9 | CASSLGEPGTQYF | TGTGCCAGCAGCTTAGGGGAGCCGGGGACCCAGTACTTC
- | - | TRBJ1-2 | TRBV5-1 | CASSFLEGGSYGYTF | TGCGCCAGCAGTTTTCTGGAAGGCGGAAGCTATGGCTACACCTTC
- | - | TRBJ2-1 | TRBV25-1 | CASSEYEESYNEQFF | TGTGCCAGCAGTGAATACGAGGAGTCCTACAATGAGCAGTTCTTC
TRBD1 | - | TRBJ1-4 | TRBV9 | CASSVLGQRNEKLFF | TGTGCCAGCAGCGTTTTGGGACAGCGTAATGAAAAACTGTTTTTT
- | - | TRBJ1-2 | TRBV6-5 | CASSKRPKGGGYTF | TGTGCCAGCAGTAAACGACCCAAAGGAGGGGGCTACACCTTC
- | once | TRBJ1-3 | TRBV19 | CASSIHGSGNTIYF | TGTGCCAGTAGTATCCACGGTTCTGGAAACACCATATATTTT
- | - | TRBJ1-2 | TRBV7-2 | CASSPGQTALYGYTF | TGTGCCAGCAGCCCCGGGCAGACAGCATTATATGGCTACACCTTC